These 16 T cell receptor beta chains came from one sample sequenced in a study of T cell responses to AZD1222 COVID-19 vaccine. Some clones are missing from TCRdb's copy, which holds only in-frame ones; the method was immunoSEQ multiplex PCR. This sample has about 170,000 clones, with 75% to 90% found just once. Sequenced here: peripheral blood, sampled 28 days after the second dose of the MenACWY control vaccine. These receptors all come from an adult who received the MenACWY meningococcal vaccine as a control.

The V and J genes are TRBV5-1 and TRBJ2-7, with 8 bases matching TRBD1. V lost 7 bases, J lost 5 bases, and 8 bases stayed unmatched. This CDR3 contains 13 residues. Germline V CDR1 and CDR2: SGHRS, YFSETQ. CDR3 sequence reads: CASSGQGIDEQYF. The CDR3 nucleotides read TGCGCCAGCTCCGGACAGGGTATCGACGAGCAGTACTTC.

V gene TRBV5-4 combines with J gene TRBJ2-1, with TRBD2 matching 12 bases. J lost 6 bases, V lost 4 bases, and 5 bases had no gene match. CDR1 SGHNT and CDR2 YYREEE come from the germline V gene (reference sequence). This CDR3 is built from 15 residues. DNA of the CDR3: TGTGCCAGCAGCCCCGGGACTAGCGGGCTCAATGAGCAGTTCTTC. The encoded protein is CASSPGTSGLNEQFF.

This clone was seen more than once but under ten times. This rearrangement joins TRBV9 to TRBJ2-5; 10 nucleotides match TRBD2. Looked up from germline, CDR1 is SGDLS and CDR2 is YYNGEE. The CDR3 is 15 residues long. The V gene end was trimmed by 1 base and the J gene end by 5 bases; junction bases not matched to a gene: 5. CDR3 residues: CASSVSGRAWETQYF. CDR3 coding DNA: TGTGCCAGCAGCGTAAGCGGGAGGGCCTGGGAGACCCAGTACTTC.

This clone appeared once. The chain joins TRBV5-6 to TRBJ1-1; TRBD1 matches at 9 bases. From germline, CDR1 is SGHDT and CDR2 YYEEEE. The CDR3 runs to 15 residues. V shed 2 bases and J 1 base; nucleotides not matched to a gene: 3. DNA of the CDR3: TGTGCCAGCAGCTTTCCGGGACAGGGGAACACTGAAGCTTTCTTT. Its protein is CASSFPGQGNTEAFF.

CDR3: CASRPRKGAVQYF. In DNA form, the CDR3 reads TGTGCCAGCAGACCCAGAAAGGGTGCCGTTCAGTACTTC. The V call is TRBV6-5, the J call TRBJ2-7, with D hard to call. This CDR3 is 13 amino acids long. The ends were cut back, 6 bases at V and 10 bases at J, with 19 bases in the middle. CDR1 MNHEY and CDR2 SVGAGI come from the germline V gene.

This chain connects TRBV28 to TRBJ2-2, with 8 bases fitting TRBD1. CDR1 is MDHEN, CDR2 SYDVKM, per germline. V lost 6 bases and J lost 7; bases outside the gene matches: 10. This CDR3 region has 15 residues. In DNA form, the CDR3 reads TGTGCCAGCAGAAGGGCAGGGGGCGCGGGCGGGGAGCTGTTTTTT. Amino acid sequence: CASRRAGGAGGELFF.

The V and J genes are TRBV12-3 or TRBV12-4 and TRBJ2-7; 14 nucleotides match TRBD2. V lost 7 bases, J lost 10 bases, and 6 bases stayed unmatched. The CDR3 runs to 13 residues. The CDR3 region is CASTDGLAGGQYF. CDR3 nucleotides: TGTGCCAGCACCGACGGACTAGCGGGAGGCCAGTACTTC.

The gene calls are TRBV6-1 and TRBJ2-1, with 8 bases lining up with TRBD2. Germline V gene lookup returns CDR1 MNHNS and CDR2 SASEGT. V shed 2 bases, J shed 6 bases, and the junction held 9 bases outside the gene matches. The CDR3 has 16 residues. Here the CDR3 reads CASSESRAGGFNEQFF. CDR3 sequence (DNA): TGTGCCAGCAGTGAATCTCGGGCGGGAGGTTTCAATGAGCAGTTCTTC.

The chain has TRBV30 and TRBJ2-3; 7 bases are shared with TRBD1. V was clipped by 3 bases and J by 3 bases; unmatched bases: 6. Germline V gene lookup returns CDR1 GTSNPN and CDR2 SVGIG (reference sequence). The length of the CDR3 is 14 residues. Written as DNA, the CDR3 is TGTGCCTGGAGGCCGGGACAGTTAACAGATACGCAGTATTTT. Translation gives CAWRPGQLTDTQYF. The variable domain in full, completed from reference TRBV30 and TRBJ2-3, reads SQTIHQWPATLVQPVGSPLSLECTVEGTSNPNLYWYRQAAGRGLQLLFYSVGIGQISSEVPQNLSASRPQDRQFILSSKKLLLSDSGFYLCAWRPGQLTDTQYFGPGTRLTVL.

This chain uses TRBV5-6 with TRBJ1-6, with D unresolved. Looked up from germline, CDR1 is SGHDT and CDR2 is YYEEEE. The CDR3 has 13 residues. The V and J ends lost 5 bases and 5 bases respectively, with 8 bases between them. The CDR3 sequence: CASRGQHNSPLHF. The CDR3 DNA reads TGTGCCAGCAGGGGTCAGCATAATTCACCCCTCCACTTT. Supplemented by reference TRBV5-6 and TRBJ1-6, the full variable domain reads DAGVTQSPTHLIKTRGQQVTLRCSPKSGHDTVSWYQQALGQGPQFIFQYYEEEERQRGNFPDRFSGHQFPNYSSELNVNALLLGDSALYLCASRGQHNSPLHFGNGTRLTVT.

The rearrangement joins TRBV7-8 to TRBJ2-1, with no clear D. CDR1 and CDR2 (germline): SGHVS, FQNEAQ. Trimming took 3 bases from V and 2 from J, leaving 11 bases between them. The CDR3 has 15 amino acids. In nucleotides, the CDR3 is TGTGCCAGCAGCTTGGAGCCAGGAACCTACAATGAGCAGTTCTTC. Translated: CASSLEPGTYNEQFF.

DNA of the CDR3: TGTGCCAGCAGCTTAGAAGTGGAGCCCCAGCATTTT. Translated: CASSLEVEPQHF. The chain recombines TRBV7-9 with TRBJ1-5; no definite D call. This CDR3 has 12 amino acids. V lost 1 base, J lost 8 bases, and 6 bases lay in between. Germline values: CDR1 SEHNR, CDR2 FQNEAQ (reference sequence).

A remark on this clone: The same CDR3 also results from other DNA sequences found in this sample. The chain employs TRBV18 and TRBJ1-1, with D unclear. The CDR3 contains 14 residues. Per germline, CDR1 KGHSH and CDR2 LQKENI. V was pared by 3 bases and J by 0 bases, with 8 bases between. In DNA form, the CDR3 reads TGTGCCAGCTCACCGGGAGGGTTGAACACTGAAGCTTTCTTT. Its translation is CASSPGGLNTEAFF.

The gene calls are TRBV5-1 and TRBJ2-5, with TRBD1 matching over 9 bases. V dropped 3 bases and J dropped 4; count of bases not matched to a gene: 4. This CDR3 spans 14 amino acids. CDR1 and CDR2 from the germline V gene are SGHRS and YFSETQ. CDR3 residues: CASSWGQGAETQYF. The CDR3 DNA reads as TGCGCCAGCAGCTGGGGACAGGGAGCAGAGACCCAGTACTTC.

J is TRBJ2-6 and V is TRBV18; no reliable D call. The V end was cut by 6 bases, the J end by 2 bases, with 11 bases between. Germline V CDR1 and CDR2: KGHSH, LQKENI. The CDR3 sequence is 15 residues long. CDR3 residues: CASSPTVAGANVLTF. CDR3 bases: TGTGCCAGCTCCCCGACCGTAGCTGGGGCCAACGTCCTGACTTTC.

This chain links TRBV28 with TRBJ1-2; no definite D call. CDR1 and CDR2 (germline): MDHEN, SYDVKM. V was pared by 3 bases and J by 3 bases, with 8 bases between. This CDR3 is 13 amino acids long. In nucleotides, the CDR3 is TGTGCCAGCAGTTTGGAGTCTCACTATGGCTACACCTTC. Encoded protein: CASSLESHYGYTF.